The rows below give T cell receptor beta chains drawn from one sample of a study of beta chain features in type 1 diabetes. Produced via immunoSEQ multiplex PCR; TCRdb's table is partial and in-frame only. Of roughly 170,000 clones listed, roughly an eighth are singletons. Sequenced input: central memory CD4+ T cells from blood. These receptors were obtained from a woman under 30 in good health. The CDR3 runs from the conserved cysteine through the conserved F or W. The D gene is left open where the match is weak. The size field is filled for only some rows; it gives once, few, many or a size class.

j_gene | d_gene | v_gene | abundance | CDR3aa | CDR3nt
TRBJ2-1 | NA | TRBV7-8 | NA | CASSPQGYNEQFF | TGTGCCAGCAGCCCCCAGGGTTACAATGAGCAGTTCTTC
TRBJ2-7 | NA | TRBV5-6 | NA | CASSLVPTGAYEQYF | TGTGCCAGCAGCTTGGTGCCGACGGGGGCCTACGAGCAGTACTTC
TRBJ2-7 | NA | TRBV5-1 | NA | CASSLLGGDYEQYF | TGCGCCAGCAGCTTGCTGGGCGGGGATTACGAGCAGTACTTC
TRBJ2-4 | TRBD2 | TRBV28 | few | CASSFSGSPYKNIQYF | TGTGCCAGCAGTTTCAGCGGGAGCCCCTACAAAAACATTCAGTACTTC
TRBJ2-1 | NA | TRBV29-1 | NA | CSTDNRYNEQFF | TGCAGCACTGATAATCGGTACAATGAGCAGTTCTTC
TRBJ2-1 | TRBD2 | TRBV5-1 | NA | CASSATSGRALNEQFF | TGCGCCAGCAGCGCTACTAGCGGGAGGGCCCTGAATGAGCAGTTCTTC
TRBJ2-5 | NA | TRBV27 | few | CASSPQETQYF | TGTGCCAGCAGTCCTCAAGAGACCCAGTACTTC
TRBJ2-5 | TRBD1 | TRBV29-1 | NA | CSVQGAGETQYF | TGCAGCGTACAGGGGGCAGGCGAGACCCAGTACTTC
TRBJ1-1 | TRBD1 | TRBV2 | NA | CATGGQSYTEAFF | TGTGCCACAGGGGGACAGAGCTACACTGAAGCTTTCTTT
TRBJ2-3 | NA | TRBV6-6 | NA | CASSYSTSTDTQYF | TGTGCCAGCAGTTACTCGACTAGCACAGATACGCAGTATTTT
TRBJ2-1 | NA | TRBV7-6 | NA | CASSPLGGSSYNEQFF | TGTGCCAGCAGCCCGTTAGGTGGGAGCTCCTACAATGAGCAGTTCTTC
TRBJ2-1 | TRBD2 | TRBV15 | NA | CATSRSTGLAGGNEQFF | TGTGCCACCAGCAGATCCACGGGACTAGCGGGAGGAAATGAGCAGTTCTTC
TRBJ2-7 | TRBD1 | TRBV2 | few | CASRGTGSHEQYF | TGTGCCAGCAGGGGGACAGGGTCCCACGAGCAGTACTTC
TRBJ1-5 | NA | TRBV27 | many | CASSLFGGQPQHF | TGTGCCAGCAGTTTATTCGGCGGTCAGCCCCAGCATTTT
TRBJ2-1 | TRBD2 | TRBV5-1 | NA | CASSFTSGVSNEQFF | TGCGCCAGCAGCTTCACTAGCGGAGTTTCCAATGAGCAGTTCTTC
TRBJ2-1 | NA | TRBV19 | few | CASSQGWGGREQFF | TGTGCCAGTAGTCAGGGGTGGGGTGGGCGTGAGCAGTTCTTC
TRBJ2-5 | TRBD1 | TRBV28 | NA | CASTPGQGIETQYF | TGTGCCAGCACCCCCGGACAGGGGATCGAGACCCAGTACTTC
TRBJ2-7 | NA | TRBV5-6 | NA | CASSLGMGGYEQYF | TGTGCCAGCAGCTTGGGGATGGGGGGCTACGAGCAGTACTTC
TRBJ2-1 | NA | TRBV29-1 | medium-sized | CSVHLFGGPVNEQFF | TGCAGCGTCCACCTATTTGGAGGGCCGGTCAATGAGCAGTTCTTC
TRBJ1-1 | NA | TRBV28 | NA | CASTEQGPRMNTEAFF | TGTGCCAGCACAGAGCAGGGCCCTCGCATGAACACTGAAGCTTTCTTT
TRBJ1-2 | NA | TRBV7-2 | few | CASSSGGGFYGYTF | TGTGCCAGCAGCTCTGGTGGGGGGTTCTATGGCTACACCTTC
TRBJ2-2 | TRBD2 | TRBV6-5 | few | CASSGRANTGELFF | TGTGCCAGCAGCGGGAGGGCGAACACCGGGGAGCTGTTTTTT
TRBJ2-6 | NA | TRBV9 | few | CASTRTSGANVLTF | TGTGCCAGCACCAGAACCTCTGGGGCCAACGTCCTGACTTTC
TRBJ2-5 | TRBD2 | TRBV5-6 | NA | CASSSRGRSGETQYF | TGTGCCAGCAGCTCTCGCGGGAGATCGGGCGAGACCCAGTACTTC
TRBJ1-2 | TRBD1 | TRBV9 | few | CASSAGQATASYGYTF | TGTGCCAGCAGCGCCGGACAGGCCACAGCTTCTTATGGCTACACCTTC